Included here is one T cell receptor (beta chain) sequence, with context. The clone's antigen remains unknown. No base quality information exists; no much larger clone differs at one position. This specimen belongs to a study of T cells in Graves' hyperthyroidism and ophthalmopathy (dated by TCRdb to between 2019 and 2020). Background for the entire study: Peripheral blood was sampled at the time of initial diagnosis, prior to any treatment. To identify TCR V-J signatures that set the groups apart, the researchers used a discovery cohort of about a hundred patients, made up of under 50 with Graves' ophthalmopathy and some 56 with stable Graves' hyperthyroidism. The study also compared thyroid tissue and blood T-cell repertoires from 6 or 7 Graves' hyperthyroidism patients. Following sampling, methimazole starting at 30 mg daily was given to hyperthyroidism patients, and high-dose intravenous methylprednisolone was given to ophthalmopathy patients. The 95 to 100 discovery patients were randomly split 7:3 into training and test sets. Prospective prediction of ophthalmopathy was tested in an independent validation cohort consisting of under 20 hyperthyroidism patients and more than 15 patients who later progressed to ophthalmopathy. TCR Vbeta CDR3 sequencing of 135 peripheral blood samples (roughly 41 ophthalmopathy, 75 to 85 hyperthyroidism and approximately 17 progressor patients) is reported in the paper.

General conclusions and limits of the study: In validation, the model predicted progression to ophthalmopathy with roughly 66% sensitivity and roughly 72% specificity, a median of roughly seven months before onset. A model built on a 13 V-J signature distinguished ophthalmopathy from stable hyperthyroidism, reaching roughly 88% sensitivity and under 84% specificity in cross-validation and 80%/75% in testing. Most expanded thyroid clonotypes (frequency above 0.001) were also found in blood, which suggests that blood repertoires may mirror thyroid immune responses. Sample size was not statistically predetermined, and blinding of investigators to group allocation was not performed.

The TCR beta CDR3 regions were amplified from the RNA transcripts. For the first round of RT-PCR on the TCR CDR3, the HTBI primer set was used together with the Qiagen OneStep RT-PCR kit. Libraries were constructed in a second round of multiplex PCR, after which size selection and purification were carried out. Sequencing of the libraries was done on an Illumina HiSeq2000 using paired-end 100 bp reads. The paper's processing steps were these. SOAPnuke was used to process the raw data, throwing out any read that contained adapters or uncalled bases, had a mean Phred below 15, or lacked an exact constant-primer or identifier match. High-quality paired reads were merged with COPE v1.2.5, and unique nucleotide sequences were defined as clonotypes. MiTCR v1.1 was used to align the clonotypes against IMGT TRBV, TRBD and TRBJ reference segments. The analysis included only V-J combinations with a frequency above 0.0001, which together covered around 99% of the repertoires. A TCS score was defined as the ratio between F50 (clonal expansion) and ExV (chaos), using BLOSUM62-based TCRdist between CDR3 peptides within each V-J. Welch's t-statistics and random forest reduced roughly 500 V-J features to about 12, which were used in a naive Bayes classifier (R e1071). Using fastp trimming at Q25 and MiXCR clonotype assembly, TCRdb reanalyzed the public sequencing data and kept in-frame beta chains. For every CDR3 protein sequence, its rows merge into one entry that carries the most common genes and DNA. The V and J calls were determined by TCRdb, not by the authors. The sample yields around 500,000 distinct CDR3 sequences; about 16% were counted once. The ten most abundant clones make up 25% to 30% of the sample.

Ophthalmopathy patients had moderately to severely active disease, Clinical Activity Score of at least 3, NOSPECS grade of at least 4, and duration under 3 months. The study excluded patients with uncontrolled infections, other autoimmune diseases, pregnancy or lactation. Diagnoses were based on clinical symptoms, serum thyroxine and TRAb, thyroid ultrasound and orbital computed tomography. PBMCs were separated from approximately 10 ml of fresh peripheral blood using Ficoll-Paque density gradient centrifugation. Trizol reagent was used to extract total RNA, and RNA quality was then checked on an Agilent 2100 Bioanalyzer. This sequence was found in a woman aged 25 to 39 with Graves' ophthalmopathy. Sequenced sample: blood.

The nucleotides are TGTGCCAGCAGCTTAGCCCCCCTCTTCGCGGGAGAGGCCTACGAGCAGTACTTC. Its translation reads: CASSLAPLFAGEAYEQYF. The rearranged segments are TRBV7-9 and TRBJ2-7; TRBD2 agrees with 7 junctional bases. V is pruned by 0 bases and J by 2 bases, leaving 13 bases of the junction without a gene match. As encoded in the germline V gene (reference sequence), CDR1 is SEHNR while CDR2 is FQNEAQ. The CDR3 runs 18 residues from the cysteine to the phenylalanine. Only the CDR3 part of the read is kept: 54 bases, read in frame from the first base.